The 15 T cell receptor beta chains below all came from one sample that was sequenced in a study of Ad26.COV2.S vaccination and SARS-CoV-2 variants. The treatment: around 19 received Ad26.COV2.S at low or high dose, single or two shots; about five received placebo; per-sample allocation not given. Material that was analyzed had been drawn on day 63 after the first vaccine or placebo injection. Sequenced by immunoSEQ multiplex PCR; TCRdb stores in-frame clones only, minus some. The sample carries around 380,000 clones, roughly nine tenths recorded once. The sample was peripheral blood, taken in a trial of Ad26.COV2.S vaccine versus placebo. The receptors derive from a person aged 18-60 years who received the Ad26.COV2.S COVID-19 vaccine or a placebo.

V usage is TRBV30 and J usage is TRBJ2-2; D not resolved. The CDR3 length is 15 residues. Germline V gene lookup returns CDR1 GTSNPN and CDR2 SVGIG (reference sequence). V gave up 3 bases and J gave up 7 bases, with 18 bases separating them. The DNA of the CDR3 is TGTGCCTGGAGGGGTTTAATCGGACCAGTCGGGGAGCTGTTTTTT. Its protein product is CAWRGLIGPVGELFF. Based on the CDR3 plus reference TRBV30 and TRBJ2-2, the full variable domain is SQTIHQWPATLVQPVGSPLSLECTVEGTSNPNLYWYRQAAGRGLQLLFYSVGIGQISSEVPQNLSASRPQDRQFILSSKKLLLSDSGFYLCAWRGLIGPVGELFFGEGSRLTVL.

The chain has TRBV7-8 and TRBJ2-5, with TRBD1 as a possible D gene (6 bases). Germline V lookup: CDR1 SGHVS, CDR2 FQNEAQ. CDR3 size: 13 residues. V lost 6 bases and J 5 bases, leaving 13 bases between the germline ends. The DNA for the CDR3 is TGTGCCAGCAGTCAAGGGGGTCGGGAGACCCAGTACTTC. Translating gives CASSQGGRETQYF.

The chain employs TRBV4-2 and TRBJ2-3, with 11 nucleotides matching TRBD2. V dropped 1 base and J dropped 0; count of bases not matched to a gene: 9. The V gene's germline CDR1 is LGHNA and CDR2 YNFKEQ. The CDR3 is 19 amino acids. This chain's CDR3 is CASSQGSASGGPSTDTQYF. CDR3 nucleotide sequence: TGTGCCAGCAGCCAAGGATCCGCTAGCGGGGGGCCTAGCACAGATACGCAGTATTTT.

With respect to this clone: Because the CDR3's place on the DNA is in doubt, the DNA is left out and the CDR3 is given as listed by TCRdb. The chain links TRBV6-5 to TRBJ1-5. Germline CDR1 is MNHEY and CDR2 is SVGAGI. The CDR3 is 13 residues long, counting both termini. CDR3 protein: CASILVENQPQHF.

The CDR3 is CAISGTVGSNQPQHF. Here the CDR3 DNA reads TGTGCCATCAGCGGGACAGTCGGCAGCAATCAGCCCCAGCATTTT. The V call is TRBV10-3, the J call TRBJ1-5; 7 bases line up with TRBD1. This CDR3 is built from 15 residues. Germline V gene data show CDR1 as ENHRY and CDR2 as SYGVKD. V lost 6 bases to trimming and J lost 1 base; unmatched junction nucleotides: 6.

CDR3 protein: CASNLGTPILNEQFF. The CDR3 DNA sequence: TGTGCCAGCAACCTCGGGACACCGATATTGAATGAGCAGTTCTTC. This chain joins TRBV2 and TRBJ2-1; possibly TRBD1 for D (6 bases). Trimming removed 7 bases at V and 7 bases at J, with 20 bases between. Germline V gives CDR1 SNHLY, CDR2 FYNNEI. The CDR3 loop spans 15 amino acids.

The rearrangement uses TRBV19 and TRBJ2-1, with D hard to call. CDR1 LNHDA and CDR2 SQIVND come from the germline V gene (reference sequence). Trimming shortened V by 7 bases and J by 7 bases, and 20 bases separated the two germline ends. This CDR3 is 15 amino acids long. The CDR3 protein is CASNPLGAIKNEQFF. The CDR3 nucleotides read TGTGCCAGTAATCCTCTAGGAGCTATTAAGAATGAGCAGTTCTTC.

The V call is TRBV19, the J call TRBJ1-4; TRBD1 might be the D (5 bases). Germline V lookup: CDR1 LNHDA, CDR2 SQIVND (reference sequence). This CDR3 is 16 amino acids long. Trimming took off 6 bases at V and 12 bases at J, with 26 bases between the two ends. CDR3 in amino acids: CASSLNDQGWGDELFF. The CDR3 DNA is TGTGCCAGTAGCCTTAATGATCAGGGCTGGGGTGATGAACTGTTTTTT.

This clone is a singleton in its sample. The chain employs TRBV4-3 and TRBJ1-2; 8 bases match TRBD1. The V and J ends lost 3 bases and 3 bases, in that order; junction bases with no gene match: 3. Looked up from germline, CDR1 is LGHNA and CDR2 is YSLEER. This CDR3 spans 14 amino acids. In DNA, the CDR3 is TGCGCCAGCAGCCACTCACAGGGGGACTATGGCTACACCTTC. Its protein is CASSHSQGDYGYTF.

The chain is built from TRBV4-3 and TRBJ1-2; unclear D gene. This CDR3 spans 14 amino acids. The V gene lost 0 bases and the J gene lost 5 bases, with 10 bases spanning the gap. CDR1 LGHNA and CDR2 YSLEER come from the germline V gene. This CDR3 reads CASSQEEVSYGYTF. The CDR3 bases are TGCGCCAGCAGCCAAGAGGAGGTCAGTTATGGCTACACCTTC.

The J gene is TRBJ1-1, the V gene TRBV3-1 (or the pseudogene TRBV3-2); the D is unclear. Deletions cut 7 bases from V and 1 base from J, with 4 bases between. In germline, CDR1 is LGHDT, CDR2 YNNKEL (reference sequence). This CDR3 has 11 residues. The CDR3 is CASTRNTEAFF. CDR3 in DNA: TGTGCCAGCACCCGGAACACTGAAGCTTTCTTT.

The CDR3 DNA follows: TGTGCCAGCAGTGCCATCGGGACAGCTTATAATTCACCCCTCCACTTT. Its translation is CASSAIGTAYNSPLHF. The chain is built from TRBV6-1 and TRBJ1-6, with 7 bases fitting TRBD1. Germline CDR1 reads MNHNS; CDR2 reads SASEGT. CDR3 length: 16 amino acids. After removal of 4 bases from V and 4 bases from J, the junction contained 7 bases not matched to a gene.

Details on this clone: At the DNA level, this CDR3 is encoded by other sequences in the same sample as well. The CDR3 bases are TGTGCCAGCAGGAGGGATAGCAATCAGCCCCAGCATTTT. Translated, it gives CASRRDSNQPQHF. V gene TRBV6-5 combines with J gene TRBJ1-5; D is undetermined. CDR3 length: 13 residues. The germline V and J ends were trimmed by 6 bases and 0 bases, with 6 bases remaining between them. CDR1 MNHEY and CDR2 SVGAGI come from the germline V gene.

The chain uses TRBV5-4 and TRBJ2-7; 8 bases are shared with TRBD2. The length of the CDR3 is 15 residues. The germline V gene has CDR1 SGHNT and CDR2 YYREEE (reference sequence). Trimming took 4 bases from V and 8 from J; bases not matched to a gene: 14. CDR3 coding DNA: TGTGCCAGCAGCCTAGGAGGGACTAGGATTCAAAAGCAGTACTTC. It encodes CASSLGGTRIQKQYF.

This chain connects TRBV7-9 to TRBJ2-5; D not resolved. Germline V gene data show CDR1 as SEHNR and CDR2 as FQNEAQ (reference sequence). Between the trimmed V and J ends, which lost 4 bases and 1 base, there was a span of 19 bases. The CDR3 runs to 17 residues. CDR3 DNA: TGTGCCAGCAGCTATCTACCACGGCCAGATATCCAAGAGACCCAGTACTTC. Its protein is CASSYLPRPDIQETQYF.